This section outlines one T cell receptor (beta chain) sequence together with its context. Antigen: not known. The record originates from a study of shared clonotypes between healthy human individuals. Naive CD8 cells lacked CD45RO, underwent positive selection for CCR7 and left out terminally differentiated effector memory CD45RA+ cells. Only Caucasian adults living in Nashville, Tennessee served as donors. CDR1 is LGHNA, CDR2 YNFKEQ, per germline. V shed 5 bases and J 0 bases; nucleotides not matched to a gene: 4. The CDR3 contains 16 residues. Data came from immunoSEQ multiplex PCR; TCRdb stores just in-frame clones and leaves some out. The data show hundreds of thousands of clones, with 95% seen just once and over 0.1% held by the top ten. Findings and limits, study-wide: It was the non-shared clonotypes that had lower generation probabilities than clonotypes shared by all four donors.

Sequenced sample: naive CD8+ T cells sorted from blood. This clonotype originated in a woman aged 25 to 39 in good health. The rearrangement uses TRBV4-2 and TRBJ2-3; 11 positions match TRBD2. The CDR3 protein is CASSEGLAGSTDTQYF. The CDR3 region has the DNA TGTGCCAGCAGCGAAGGACTAGCGGGTAGCACAGATACGCAGTATTTT.